This is a list of T cell receptor beta chains from one sample in a study of T cells in narcolepsy. Clones were sequenced by immunoSEQ multiplex PCR, and TCRdb holds only the in-frame ones, with some missing. Among under 35,000 clones listed, about 76% were seen once. Input material: CD45RA- memory CD4+ T cells from PBMCs. The receptor source for this set is a human donor with narcolepsy. CDR3s include the opening cysteine and the closing phenylalanine or tryptophan. The D gene is left open where the match is weak. The listing skips clone size in some rows; elsewhere it reads once, few, many or a size class.

d_call: .; j_call: TRBJ2-3; clone_size: .; v_call: TRBV5-4; cdr3_aa: CASSLNAGPDTQYF; cdr3_nt: TGTGCCAGCAGCTTGAACGCTGGTCCAGATACGCAGTATTTT
d_call: TRBD1; j_call: TRBJ2-1; clone_size: few; v_call: TRBV9; cdr3_aa: CASSVGQGGYDEQFF; cdr3_nt: TGTGCCAGCAGCGTAGGACAGGGGGGTTATGATGAGCAGTTCTTC
d_call: .; j_call: TRBJ2-4; clone_size: once; v_call: TRBV2; cdr3_aa: CASSVTTQGAKNIQYF; cdr3_nt: TGTGCCAGCAGTGTCACGACACAGGGAGCCAAAAACATTCAGTACTTC
d_call: .; j_call: TRBJ2-3; clone_size: .; v_call: TRBV29-1; cdr3_aa: CSVESPGADTQYF; cdr3_nt: TGCAGCGTTGAATCCCCTGGGGCAGATACGCAGTATTTT
d_call: TRBD1; j_call: TRBJ2-7; clone_size: .; v_call: TRBV2; cdr3_aa: CASGRQGGEQYF; cdr3_nt: TGTGCCAGCGGTCGACAGGGGGGGGAGCAGTACTTC
d_call: .; j_call: TRBJ1-6; clone_size: .; v_call: TRBV28; cdr3_aa: CASSPPQGNNSPLHF; cdr3_nt: TGTGCCAGCAGCCCCCCGCAGGGCAATAATTCACCCCTCCACTTT
d_call: TRBD1; j_call: TRBJ1-4; clone_size: .; v_call: TRBV9; cdr3_aa: CASSVGQDFNEKLFF; cdr3_nt: TGTGCCAGCAGCGTTGGACAGGACTTTAATGAAAAACTGTTTTTT
d_call: .; j_call: TRBJ2-7; clone_size: few; v_call: TRBV30; cdr3_aa: CAWGRHYEQYF; cdr3_nt: TGTGCCTGGGGGCGCCATTACGAGCAGTACTTC
d_call: TRBD2; j_call: TRBJ2-7; clone_size: .; v_call: TRBV7-6; cdr3_aa: CASSLGGGPYEQYF; cdr3_nt: TGTGCCAGCAGCTTAGGCGGGGGGCCCTACGAGCAGTACTTC
d_call: TRBD2; j_call: TRBJ2-3; clone_size: few; v_call: TRBV28; cdr3_aa: CASSRARGLVSDTQYF; cdr3_nt: TGTGCCAGCAGCAGAGCCAGGGGACTAGTGTCAGATACGCAGTATTTT
d_call: .; j_call: TRBJ1-1; clone_size: once; v_call: TRBV6-4; cdr3_aa: CASSDSDRNTEAFF; cdr3_nt: TGTGCCAGCAGTGACTCTGACAGGAACACTGAAGCTTTCTTT
d_call: .; j_call: TRBJ1-1; clone_size: .; v_call: TRBV9; cdr3_aa: CASSPRVDLREGAFF; cdr3_nt: TGTGCCAGCAGCCCCAGGGTTGACCTGCGAGAGGGAGCTTTCTTT
d_call: TRBD1; j_call: TRBJ2-1; clone_size: .; v_call: TRBV6-6; cdr3_aa: CASSPGQEPNEQFF; cdr3_nt: TGTGCCAGCAGTCCTGGACAGGAGCCTAATGAGCAGTTCTTC
d_call: .; j_call: TRBJ2-6; clone_size: .; v_call: TRBV28; cdr3_aa: CASTPGASGANVLTF; cdr3_nt: TGTGCCAGCACCCCAGGGGCCTCTGGGGCCAACGTCCTGACTTTC
d_call: TRBD1; j_call: TRBJ2-2; clone_size: .; v_call: TRBV9; cdr3_aa: CASSPLFPQGAGELFF; cdr3_nt: TGTGCCAGCAGCCCCCTTTTTCCCCAGGGGGCCGGGGAGCTGTTTTTT
d_call: .; j_call: TRBJ2-7; clone_size: .; v_call: TRBV7-9; cdr3_aa: CASSQLGYEQYF; cdr3_nt: TGTGCCAGCAGCCAACTGGGGTACGAGCAGTACTTC
d_call: TRBD2; j_call: TRBJ2-2; clone_size: .; v_call: TRBV4-3; cdr3_aa: CASSQVGTTTGELFF; cdr3_nt: TGCGCCAGCAGCCAAGTGGGGACTACAACCGGGGAGCTGTTTTTT
d_call: .; j_call: TRBJ2-3; clone_size: .; v_call: TRBV30; cdr3_aa: CALTTGTSTDTQYF; cdr3_nt: TGTGCCTTGACAACAGGAACAAGCACAGATACGCAGTATTTT
d_call: .; j_call: TRBJ2-3; clone_size: .; v_call: TRBV11-2; cdr3_aa: CASRSAGRSRTDTQYF; cdr3_nt: TGTGCCAGCAGATCCGCTGGGCGGAGCCGCACAGATACGCAGTATTTT
d_call: TRBD2; j_call: TRBJ2-2; clone_size: .; v_call: TRBV9; cdr3_aa: CASSGGGAGGRTGELFF; cdr3_nt: TGTGCCAGCAGCGGAGGTGGGGCGGGAGGTCGGACCGGGGAGCTGTTTTTT
d_call: .; j_call: TRBJ2-3; clone_size: .; v_call: TRBV5-6; cdr3_aa: CASSLERRSSTDTQYF; cdr3_nt: TGTGCCAGCAGCTTGGAGAGGAGGTCTAGCACAGATACGCAGTATTTT
d_call: .; j_call: TRBJ1-1; clone_size: once; v_call: TRBV5-4; cdr3_aa: CASSRGTSNTEAFF; cdr3_nt: TGTGCCAGCAGCCGAGGGACAAGTAACACTGAAGCTTTCTTT
d_call: .; j_call: TRBJ2-3; clone_size: .; v_call: TRBV7-3; cdr3_aa: CASSPRTGSTDTQYF; cdr3_nt: TGTGCCAGCAGCCCGCGAACAGGTAGCACAGATACGCAGTATTTT
d_call: .; j_call: TRBJ1-1; clone_size: .; v_call: TRBV4-1; cdr3_aa: CASSHPLNTEAFF; cdr3_nt: TGCGCCAGCAGCCATCCGTTGAACACTGAAGCTTTCTTT
d_call: .; j_call: TRBJ1-2; clone_size: .; v_call: TRBV6-5; cdr3_aa: CASRSDRPPGYGYTF; cdr3_nt: TGTGCCAGCAGGTCCGACAGGCCTCCGGGCTATGGCTACACCTTC
d_call: .; j_call: TRBJ2-7; clone_size: few; v_call: TRBV18; cdr3_aa: CASSPLPGGGESYEQYF; cdr3_nt: TGTGCCAGCTCACCACTCCCCGGAGGGGGTGAATCCTACGAGCAGTACTTC
d_call: .; j_call: TRBJ1-5; clone_size: .; v_call: TRBV7-2; cdr3_aa: CASSPFSGGYQPQHF; cdr3_nt: TGTGCCAGCAGCCCCTTTTCGGGTGGGTATCAGCCCCAGCATTTT
d_call: .; j_call: TRBJ2-5; clone_size: .; v_call: TRBV6-5; cdr3_aa: CASSLGRGFQETQYF; cdr3_nt: TGTGCCAGCAGTTTGGGCAGGGGTTTCCAAGAGACCCAGTACTTC
d_call: .; j_call: TRBJ2-2; clone_size: .; v_call: TRBV29-1; cdr3_aa: CSGQPGTGELFF; cdr3_nt: TGCAGCGGTCAGCCGGGGACCGGGGAGCTGTTTTTT